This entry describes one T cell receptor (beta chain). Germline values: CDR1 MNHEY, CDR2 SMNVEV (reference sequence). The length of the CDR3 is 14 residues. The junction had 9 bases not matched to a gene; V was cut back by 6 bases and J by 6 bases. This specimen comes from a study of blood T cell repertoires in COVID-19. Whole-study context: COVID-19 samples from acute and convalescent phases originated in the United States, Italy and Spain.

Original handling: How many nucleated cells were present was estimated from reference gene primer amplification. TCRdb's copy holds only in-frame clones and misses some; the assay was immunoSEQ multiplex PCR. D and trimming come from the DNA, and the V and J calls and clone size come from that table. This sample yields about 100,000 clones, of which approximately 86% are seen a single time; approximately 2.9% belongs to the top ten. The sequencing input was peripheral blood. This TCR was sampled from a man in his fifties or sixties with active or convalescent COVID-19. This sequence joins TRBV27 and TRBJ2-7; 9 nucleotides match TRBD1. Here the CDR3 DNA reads TGTGCCAGCAGACTACAGGGGGCTGGGGTCGAGCAGTACTTC. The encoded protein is CASRLQGAGVEQYF.